This T cell receptor beta chain emerged from a study of CD8 T cells in ankylosing spondylitis. Study-level results: Disease-associated clonotypes exhibited CD8+ identity and were relatively infrequent in peripheral blood. Previous work reported some of these motif variants in the synovial fluid and blood of reactive arthritis. A TCR beta motif made of under 10 highly homologous variants seemed typical of ankylosing spondylitis blood. Reported data indicate significant enrichment of disease-linked clones within matched ankylosing spondylitis synovial fluid.

CDR1 is SQVTM and CDR2 is ANQGSEA in the germline V gene. V shed 3 bases and J shed 7 bases, with 9 bases lying between them. This CDR3 comprises 11 residues. At least ten counts were recorded for this clonotype. Its target is unknown. A quantitative 5'-RACE method, one with molecular barcodes, was used to make TCR beta libraries. Each CDR3 protein is one row after TCRdb ran MiXCR on the 5' RACE reads. The table has 450,000 to 550,000 distinct CDR3 sequences, about 5% seen once. The receptor was derived from a male donor with ankylosing spondylitis. The rearrangement joins TRBV29-1 to TRBJ2-5; D remains ambiguous. The sample comprised blood, either unsorted or a sorted T cell fraction (not recorded which). The DNA of the CDR3 is TGCAGCGTTGAGCCCGCCGGGACCCAGTACTTC. Protein: CSVEPAGTQYF.